This T cell receptor beta chain was found in a study of T cell clonality in common variable immunodeficiency. Study observations and caveats: Common variable immunodeficiency TCR beta sequences reportedly had fewer deletions and N-nucleotide insertions.

This clone was found many times. Its antigen remains unknown. Repertoires were generated with immunoSEQ multiplex PCR, while TCRdb's copy carries only in-frame clones and drops some. The specimen has tens of thousands of clones, none found just once. The sequenced sample consisted of peripheral blood mononuclear cells. This clonotype was obtained from a human donor with common variable immunodeficiency.

CDR3 DNA, as far as it was read: TGTGCCAGCAGTCCTGGCCCGGGGGGA. Amino acids: CASSPGPGG. In full, the CDR3 reads CASSPGPGGAFF. The rearrangement joins TRBV6-2 or TRBV6-3 to TRBJ1-1; TRBD1 is a possible D gene (5 bases). The read ends 3 residues shy of where the CDR3 ends; the end is completed using the germline J gene. CDR1 is MNHEY, CDR2 SVGEGT, per germline. This CDR3 spans 12 amino acids.